This T cell receptor beta chain emerged from a study of tumor-infiltrating lymphocytes in oesophageal squamous cell carcinoma. The table lists this clonotype with many counts. TCRdb used MiXCR to reprocess the PCR reads, holding one entry per CDR3 protein. The data contain about 20,000 distinct CDR3 sequences, roughly 41% of them seen just once; the ten biggest clones take up over 9.5%. The CDR3 extends over 16 amino acids. The V and J ends lost 2 bases and 4 bases, in that order; junction bases with no gene match: 10. Germline CDR1 reads MNHEY; CDR2 reads SVGEGT. This clonotype was sampled from a male donor with esophageal squamous cell carcinoma. Sequencing was carried out using normal esophageal tissue next to the tumor. The rearrangement links TRBV6-2 or TRBV6-3 to TRBJ2-5, with 7 bases identical to TRBD2. The CDR3 loop is CASSYGGRAPVETQYF. CDR3 DNA sequence: TGTGCCAGCAGTTACGGAGGGAGGGCCCCGGTAGAGACCCAGTACTTC.